This entry lists 32 T cell receptor beta chains sequenced from one sample in a study of human T cells and chemical hapten exposure. MiXCR was run by TCRdb on the RACE reads, yielding one entry per CDR3 protein. The repertoire holds roughly 380,000 distinct CDR3 sequences, roughly 4.6% seen once, with around 2.6% in the top ten. Time point indicated: pre-sensitization, week 0. Treatment meaning: therapeutic diphenylcyclopropenone sensitization with weekly scalp DPC. The sequences come from whole blood, collected in connection with sensitization to the hapten diphenylcyclopropenone (DPC). The receptors were sampled from a woman between 50 and 59 years old with alopecia areata. Some clones in this sample may be carry-over from other donors' samples.

This clonotype was seen repeatedly, ten times or more. The rearrangement uses TRBV30 and TRBJ1-1; unclear D gene. Germline V gene lookup returns CDR1 GTSNPN and CDR2 SVGIG (reference sequence). Trimming stripped 2 bases from V and 6 bases from J, with 10 bases between. There are 12 residues in the CDR3. CDR3 loop: CAWSSPSAEAFF. For the CDR3, the DNA is TGTGCCTGGAGTTCACCCTCGGCTGAAGCTTTCTTT.

The chain has TRBV3-1 and TRBJ2-1, with 8 bases lining up with TRBD2. There are 16 residues in the CDR3. Germline assignment: CDR1 LGHDT and CDR2 YNNKEL (reference sequence). Trimming cost V 7 bases and J 6 bases; bases outside gene matches: 14. The CDR3 coding sequence is TGTGCCAGCACCAAGGAATTAGCGGGGAACCCCAATGAGCAGTTCTTC. Its protein is CASTKELAGNPNEQFF.

This clonotype was recorded many times. This chain joins TRBV9 and TRBJ2-4; D may be TRBD2 (6 bases). Germline CDR1 and CDR2: SGDLS and YYNGEE. The CDR3 totals 14 residues. Trimming pared 0 bases from V and 8 bases from J, leaving 12 bases between. The CDR3 region has the DNA TGTGCCAGCAGCGTAGGACTAGTTGGGGACATTCAGTACTTC. As protein: CASSVGLVGDIQYF.

Ten or more counts support this clonotype. This chain uses TRBV20-1 with TRBJ2-3; 9 positions match TRBD1. From germline, CDR1 is DFQATT and CDR2 SNEGSKA (reference sequence). The CDR3 runs to 14 residues. V shed 3 bases and J 4 bases; nucleotides not matched to a gene: 5. The CDR3 region has the DNA TGCAGTGCTAGTACAGGGGGCATTTCAGATACGCAGTATTTT. Translated: CSASTGGISDTQYF.

This clonotype was seen a handful of times. The chain is built from TRBV7-2 and TRBJ1-2; D ambiguous. This CDR3 spans 16 amino acids. V dropped 0 bases and J dropped 1 base, with 12 bases sitting between them. Germline V gene lookup returns CDR1 SGHTA and CDR2 FQGNSA. In DNA, the CDR3 is TGTGCCAGCAGCTTAGCGGGAACAGCTGATAACTATGGCTACACCTTC. It is translated as CASSLAGTADNYGYTF.

This chain links TRBV5-6 with TRBJ1-1; D ambiguous. The CDR3 loop spans 15 amino acids. Germline V lookup: CDR1 SGHDT, CDR2 YYEEEE. V lost 0 bases, J lost 3 bases, and 12 bases lay in between. In DNA, the CDR3 is TGTGCCAGCAGCTTGGCGTCGGGGTGGCACACTGAAGCTTTCTTT. Its translation: CASSLASGWHTEAFF.

This clonotype came up many times. J is TRBJ2-5 and V is TRBV18; D gene unclear. Germline CDR1 KGHSH, CDR2 LQKENI. The CDR3 sequence is 13 residues long. V was cut by 2 bases and J by 2 bases, with 6 bases left in between. The DNA for the CDR3 is TGTGCCAGCTCACCAAGCAGACAAGAGACCCAGTACTTC. It encodes CASSPSRQETQYF. Looking up the rest from reference TRBV18 and TRBJ2-5 gives the full variable domain: NAGVMQNPRHLVRRRGQEARLRCSPMKGHSHVYWYRQLPEEGLKFMVYLQKENIIDESGMPKERFSAEFPKEGPSILRIQQVVRGDSAAYFCASSPSRQETQYFGPGTRLLVL.

The chain is built from TRBV15 and TRBJ1-6; a possible D gene is TRBD1 (6 bases). CDR3 length equals 18 residues. CDR1 is LNHNV and CDR2 is YYDKDF in the germline V gene (reference sequence). V lost 0 bases to trimming and J lost 6 bases, with 18 bases between them. The CDR3 sequence: CATSRDPPSGTTNSPLHF. The CDR3, as DNA: TGTGCCACCAGCAGAGATCCTCCGTCCGGGACAACTAATTCACCCCTCCACTTT.

This clonotype was observed many times. The J gene is TRBJ2-7, the V gene TRBV5-1; a possible D gene is TRBD2 (6 bases). Germline V gene sequence: CDR1 SGHRS, CDR2 YFSETQ. Trimming removed 7 bases from V and 4 bases from J, with 15 bases in between. The CDR3 is made up of 13 amino acids. The CDR3 DNA follows: TGCGCCAGCGCCTTTGGAGGGCTGTACGAGCAGTACTTC. Translation gives CASAFGGLYEQYF.

In its sample, this clonotype was seen many times. This CDR3 reads CASSLGAAYTDTQYF. The DNA for the CDR3 is TGTGCCAGCAGCTTAGGGGCGGCTTACACAGATACGCAGTATTTT. The chain recombines TRBV7-2 with TRBJ2-3; D remains unclear. Germline CDR1 and CDR2: SGHTA and FQGNSA. V gave up 1 base and J gave up 2 bases, with 10 bases separating them. The CDR3 consists of 15 residues.

This clonotype has just a few counts. The genes are TRBV7-2 and TRBJ2-1, with D unresolved. CDR3 length: 13 residues. Germline CDR1 is SGHTA and CDR2 is FQGNSA. V was shortened by 1 base and J by 10 bases, with 11 bases between the two germline ends. The CDR3 nucleotides read TGTGCCAGCAGCTTAGGTATGGTCCGGGAGCAGTTCTTC. Its protein product is CASSLGMVREQFF.

The V call is TRBV5-1, the J call TRBJ2-5, with 8 nucleotides matching TRBD1. Germline assignment: CDR1 SGHRS and CDR2 YFSETQ. V was clipped by 0 bases and J by 4 bases; unmatched bases: 11. CDR3 size: 17 residues. CDR3 coding DNA: TGCGCCAGCAGCTTGGAACCCCAGGGGGCATATGGAGAGACCCAGTACTTC. It translates to CASSLEPQGAYGETQYF.

This clonotype was counted many times. The CDR3 DNA sequence: TGTGCCAGCTCACCAGATTCCATACAGCCCCAGCATTTT. Amino acids: CASSPDSIQPQHF. This rearrangement joins TRBV18 to TRBJ1-5; D not resolved. Trimming left V 2 bases short and J 7 bases short, with 9 bases between. CDR1 and CDR2 (germline): KGHSH, LQKENI. CDR3 length equals 13 residues.

This clonotype has a single count. The V gene is TRBV24-1, the J gene TRBJ1-5; the D is unclear. CDR3 length equals 13 residues. Trimming pared 9 bases from V and 3 bases from J, leaving 11 bases between. Germline V gene lookup returns CDR1 KGHDR and CDR2 SFDVKD. The CDR3 DNA follows: TGTGCCACCCGTTCGGGCACCAATCAGCCCCAGCATTTT. Translation: CATRSGTNQPQHF.

This clonotype was counted only a few times. J is TRBJ2-5 and V is TRBV6-2 or TRBV6-3, with D possibly matching TRBD2 (5 bases). In germline, CDR1 is MNHEY, CDR2 SVGEGT. The CDR3 is 16 amino acids. The V and J ends lost 0 bases and 0 bases respectively, with 11 bases between them. DNA of the CDR3: TGTGCCAGCAGTTACTCGATACCGGGATACCAAGAGACCCAGTACTTC. Translation gives CASSYSIPGYQETQYF.

The gene calls are TRBV7-2 and TRBJ2-1, with 9 bases that match TRBD2. The V gene's germline CDR1 is SGHTA and CDR2 FQGNSA. Unmatched junction bases numbered 8, after V lost 0 bases and J lost 8 bases. The CDR3 runs 16 residues. CDR3 bases: TGTGCCAGCAGCTTAGCGGGGGTAGCGGGAGCCCATGAGCAGTTCTTC. Protein: CASSLAGVAGAHEQFF.

This clonotype was picked up many times. This chain connects TRBV20-1 to TRBJ2-2; no firm D call. The CDR3 contains 11 residues. CDR1 is DFQATT, CDR2 SNEGSKA, per germline (reference sequence). Trimming removed 5 bases from V and 7 bases from J, with 8 bases in between. The CDR3 is CSAPVVGELFF. For the CDR3, the DNA is TGCAGTGCTCCGGTCGTCGGGGAGCTGTTTTTT.

This clonotype showed up just a few times. A read error may produce the germline difference seen at one junction end. The J gene is TRBJ2-3, the V gene TRBV24-1; D perhaps matches TRBD1 (6 bases). This CDR3 is 15 amino acids long. Germline CDR1 is KGHDR and CDR2 is SFDVKD. The CDR3 loop is CATSEFRGSRDTQYF. The CDR3, as DNA: TGTGCCACCAGTGAATTTAGGGGGAGCAGAGATACGCAGTATTTT.

The gene calls are TRBV15 and TRBJ2-1; 16 nucleotides agree with TRBD2. J lost 1 base, V lost 3 bases, and 18 bases had no gene match. The CDR3 runs 23 residues. CDR1 and CDR2 (germline): LNHNV, YYDKDF (reference sequence). This chain's CDR3 is CATSRETFGEGTSGRGSYNEQFF. The CDR3 DNA follows: TGTGCCACCAGCAGGGAGACCTTTGGGGAAGGGACTAGCGGGAGGGGGTCCTACAATGAGCAGTTCTTC. The full variable domain, completed using reference TRBV15 and TRBJ2-1, is DAMVIQNPRYQVTQFGKPVTLSCSQTLNHNVMYWYQQKSSQAPKLLFHYYDKDFNNEADTPDNFQSRRPNTSFCFLDIRSPGLGDTAMYLCATSRETFGEGTSGRGSYNEQFFGPGTRLTVL.

This clonotype was seen more than once but under ten times. This chain uses TRBV7-2 with TRBJ1-1, with D perhaps matching TRBD1 (6 bases). The V end lost 1 base, the J end lost 4 bases, and 10 bases lay between the germline ends. Germline CDR1 and CDR2: SGHTA and FQGNSA. The CDR3 sequence is 14 residues long. CDR3 bases: TGTGCCAGCAGCTTAGACAGGGCGGCCACTGAAGCTTTCTTT. Translation gives CASSLDRAATEAFF.

This clonotype appeared many times. V and J are TRBV5-1 and TRBJ2-2, with D uncertain. Looked up from germline, CDR1 is SGHRS and CDR2 is YFSETQ. The V gene lost 0 bases and the J gene lost 5 bases, with 14 bases spanning the gap. The CDR3 is 16 amino acids. CDR3 sequence: CASSLAVHSETGELFF. The CDR3 region has the DNA TGCGCCAGCAGCTTGGCAGTTCACTCGGAGACCGGGGAGCTGTTTTTT.

This clonotype was recorded many times. This chain uses TRBV20-1 with TRBJ2-7; TRBD1 matches 7 bases. Germline assignment: CDR1 DFQATT and CDR2 SNEGSKA (reference sequence). This CDR3 spans 14 amino acids. V lost 5 bases to trimming and J lost 4 bases; unmatched junction nucleotides: 11. DNA of the CDR3: TGCAGTGCTTATAGCAGGAGACAGGGATACGAGCAGTACTTC. It yields the protein CSAYSRRQGYEQYF.

There are many counts of this clonotype. The chain carries TRBV13 and TRBJ2-3; 7 nucleotides line up with TRBD2. The junction had 18 bases not matched to a gene; V was cut back by 4 bases and J by 2 bases. Germline V CDR1 and CDR2: PRHDT, FYEKMQ (reference sequence). CDR3 length: 19 residues. CDR3 in amino acids: CASSSLDTEASGATDTQYF. In nucleotides, the CDR3 is TGTGCCAGCAGCTCCCTGGACACGGAGGCTAGCGGAGCCACAGATACGCAGTATTTT.

A remark on this clonotype: A read error is possible here, since a much larger clone lies one base away. Since no conserved phenylalanine or tryptophan closes the CDR3, a read error is the likely cause. The V call is TRBV13, the J call TRBJ1-4, with 11 bases identical to TRBD1. The J segment lost 7 bases and the V segment lost 4 bases, leaving 5 bases of the junction unmatched. The CDR3 spans 15 residues. Germline CDR1 is PRHDT and CDR2 is FYEKMQ (reference sequence). The CDR3 nucleotides are TGTGCCAGCAGCTACGGACAGGGGGCTTCTGAAAAACTGTTTATT. Amino acid sequence: CASSYGQGASEKLFI.

This clonotype was counted only a few times. This chain uses TRBV7-6 with TRBJ2-3; unclear D gene. Trimming pared 3 bases from V and 3 bases from J, leaving 10 bases between. The V gene's germline CDR1 is SGHVS and CDR2 FNYEAQ. This CDR3 has 14 amino acids. This chain's CDR3 is CASSLGFGTDTQYF. In DNA, the CDR3 is TGTGCCAGCAGCTTGGGCTTTGGAACAGATACGCAGTATTTT.

This clonotype has more than one count but fewer than ten. The chain links TRBV20-1 to TRBJ2-3, with TRBD1 matching 7 bases. J gave up 2 bases and V 7 bases, and 9 bases lay outside the gene matches. The CDR3 loop spans 14 amino acids. From germline, CDR1 is DFQATT and CDR2 SNEGSKA (reference sequence). CDR3 sequence: CSGGGGGSTDTQYF. Here the CDR3 DNA reads TGCAGTGGAGGGGGCGGCGGGTCCACAGATACGCAGTATTTT.

This clonotype was seen a handful of times. The rearrangement uses TRBV6-2 or TRBV6-3 and TRBJ2-3; D may be TRBD2 (6 bases). This CDR3 is 14 amino acids long. Germline V gene data show CDR1 as MNHEY and CDR2 as SVGEGT. The V gene lost 5 bases and the J gene lost 3 bases, with 12 bases spanning the gap. This chain's CDR3 is CASSKRLVTDTQYF. CDR3 nucleotide sequence: TGTGCCAGCAGTAAACGACTAGTAACAGATACGCAGTATTTT.

This clonotype has ten or more counts. V is TRBV3-1 and J is TRBJ2-2; tentative D call: TRBD2 (6 bases). CDR1 is LGHDT and CDR2 is YNNKEL in the germline V gene (reference sequence). V lost 0 bases to trimming and J lost 5 bases, with 7 bases between them. The CDR3 has 14 amino acids. The CDR3 coding sequence is TGTGCCAGCAGCCAAGATGGGAGGACCGGGGAGCTGTTTTTT. Translation: CASSQDGRTGELFF.

This clonotype was detected ten times or more. The V and J genes are TRBV11-2 and TRBJ2-7; D gene ambiguous. CDR3 length: 11 residues. Trimming pared 0 bases from V and 5 bases from J, leaving 2 bases between. Germline V gives CDR1 SGHAT, CDR2 FQNNGV. CDR3 in DNA: TGTGCCAGCAGCTTAGATCACGAGCAGTACTTC. It translates to CASSLDHEQYF.

This clonotype was recorded many times. The chain is built from TRBV29-1 and TRBJ2-5; no definite D call. Between the trimmed V and J ends, which lost 3 bases and 5 bases, there was a span of 7 bases. Germline V lookup: CDR1 SQVTM, CDR2 ANQGSEA. CDR3 length: 11 residues. CDR3 sequence: CSVDLGETQYF. The CDR3 DNA sequence: TGCAGCGTTGACCTAGGCGAGACCCAGTACTTC.

This clonotype was recorded at least ten times. The gene calls are TRBV29-1 and TRBJ2-2; D is tentatively TRBD1 or TRBD2 (5 bases each). V lost 1 base and J 1 base, leaving 16 bases between the germline ends. Germline CDR1 is SQVTM and CDR2 is ANQGSEA. The CDR3 has 17 amino acids. CDR3 amino acids: CSVEGRGRVGNTGELFF. The DNA for the CDR3 is TGCAGCGTTGAAGGTCGGGGCAGGGTAGGGAACACCGGGGAGCTGTTTTTT.

This clonotype was detected a few times. The chain couples TRBV30 to TRBJ1-2, with a possible D match to TRBD1 (5 bases). V dropped 1 base and J dropped 8 bases, with 17 bases sitting between them. The CDR3 sequence is 14 residues long. Germline V gives CDR1 GTSNPN, CDR2 SVGIG (reference sequence). The CDR3 region is CAWSGDGGKEGYTF. Here the CDR3 DNA reads TGTGCCTGGAGTGGAGACGGGGGTAAGGAAGGCTACACCTTC.